These 28 T cell receptor beta chains originate from one sample sequenced in a study of blood T cell repertoires in COVID-19. Clones were read by immunoSEQ multiplex PCR, and TCRdb kept only the in-frame ones, dropping some. The table shows 78,000 or so clones, with approximately 80% occurring only once. The sequenced sample was peripheral blood. The receptor source for this set is a woman aged 55 to 70 with acute or convalescent COVID-19.

V and J are TRBV6-2 or TRBV6-3 and TRBJ2-7; possibly TRBD2 for D (6 bases). The V end lost 2 bases, the J end lost 6 bases, and 14 bases lay between the germline ends. Per the germline V gene, CDR1 is MNHEY and CDR2 is SVGEGT. The CDR3 is made up of 14 amino acids. In DNA form, the CDR3 reads TGTGCCAGCAGTTACGGCGGGACGCCCTCCGAGCAGTACTTC. Translated, it gives CASSYGGTPSEQYF.

The rearrangement links TRBV19 to TRBJ2-2; tentative D call: TRBD2 (6 bases). The CDR3 is 18 residues long. The V gene's germline CDR1 is LNHDA and CDR2 SQIVND (reference sequence). V was trimmed by 0 bases and J by 2 bases, leaving 16 bases between them. The CDR3 reads CASSIETGLRSNTGELFF. The DNA of the CDR3 is TGTGCCAGTAGTATAGAAACGGGACTTCGCTCTAACACCGGGGAGCTGTTTTTT. Together with reference TRBV19 and TRBJ2-2, the CDR3 gives the full variable domain: DGGITQSPKYLFRKEGQNVTLSCEQNLNHDAMYWYRQDPGQGLRLIYYSQIVNDFQKGDIAEGYSVSREKKESFPLTVTSAQKNPTAFYLCASSIETGLRSNTGELFFGEGSRLTVL.

The rearrangement joins TRBV11-2 to TRBJ2-3; a weak D match, TRBD2 (5 bases). V lost 0 bases to trimming and J lost 11 bases, with 12 bases between them. This CDR3 spans 13 amino acids. Germline V gene lookup returns CDR1 SGHAT and CDR2 FQNNGV. The CDR3 spells CASSLELGSGQYF. The CDR3 bases are TGTGCCAGCAGCTTAGAACTAGGCAGCGGGCAGTATTTT.

Only one count was recorded for this clone. V and J are TRBV7-9 and TRBJ1-2; maybe TRBD1 (6 bases). V was shortened by 1 base and J by 6 bases, with 15 bases between the two germline ends. CDR3 length: 15 amino acids. CDR1 is SEHNR and CDR2 is FQNEAQ in the germline V gene (reference sequence). DNA for the CDR3: TGTGCCAGCAGCTTAGGCGGCGGGGGCGGAGATGGCTACACCTTC. This codes for CASSLGGGGGDGYTF.

The chain uses TRBV25-1 and TRBJ1-2, with 7 bases aligning to TRBD1. This CDR3 is 17 amino acids long. J was trimmed by 7 bases and V by 6 bases; bases with no gene match: 20. Germline loops: CDR1 MGHDK, CDR2 SYGVNS. The CDR3 sequence: CASRRAGGRQGDGGYTF. In DNA form, the CDR3 reads TGTGCCAGCAGGAGGGCGGGGGGGAGACAGGGAGATGGTGGCTACACCTTC.

The V gene is TRBV7-3, the J gene TRBJ2-5, with a possible D match to TRBD2 (6 bases). With 2 bases removed from V and 4 bases from J, the gap between germline ends came to 14 bases. The CDR3 loop spans 15 amino acids. Germline V gene lookup returns CDR1 SGHTA and CDR2 FQGTGA. The DNA of the CDR3 is TGTGCCAGCAGCTTAGCAAACGGGGGATCAGAGACCCAGTACTTC. Protein sequence: CASSLANGGSETQYF. Variable domain in full (rest from reference TRBV7-3 and TRBJ2-5): GAGVSQTPSNKVTEKGKYVELRCDPISGHTALYWYRQSLGQGPEFLIYFQGTGAADDSGLPNDRFFAVRPEGSVSTLKIQRTERGDSAVYLCASSLANGGSETQYFGPGTRLLVL.

This clone was counted only a few times. The chain employs TRBV24-1 and TRBJ2-2, with D perhaps TRBD1 (5 bases). V was pared by 5 bases and J by 6 bases, with 9 bases between. Per the germline V gene, CDR1 is KGHDR and CDR2 is SFDVKD. The CDR3 length is 13 residues. Here the CDR3 reads CATSVAGPGELFF. In nucleotides, the CDR3 is TGTGCCACCAGTGTAGCAGGGCCCGGGGAGCTGTTTTTT.

CDR3 nucleotides: TGTGCCAGTACTCAAAACAGCTATGGCTACACCTTC. Translating it yields CASTQNSYGYTF. The chain recombines TRBV19 with TRBJ1-2; no clear D. This CDR3 is built from 12 residues. Deletions cut 7 bases from V and 4 bases from J, with 10 bases between. The V gene's germline CDR1 is LNHDA and CDR2 SQIVND (reference sequence).

The chain is built from TRBV6-4 and TRBJ2-3; D gene unclear. This CDR3 comprises 13 residues. Per germline, CDR1 MRHNA and CDR2 SNTAGT. The V end lost 6 bases, the J end lost 2 bases, and 9 bases lay between the germline ends. CDR3 bases: TGTGCCAGCAGCGCTACCACCACAGATACGCAGTATTTT. As protein: CASSATTTDTQYF.

The genes are TRBV19 and TRBJ2-1; tentative D call: TRBD1 (6 bases). The CDR3 runs 11 residues. Germline values: CDR1 LNHDA, CDR2 SQIVND (reference sequence). Trimming pared 7 bases from V and 7 bases from J, leaving 8 bases between. CDR3 in amino acids: CASMQGNEQFF. The CDR3, as DNA: TGTGCCAGTATGCAGGGGAATGAGCAGTTCTTC.

This chain joins TRBV7-9 and TRBJ2-7, with D perhaps TRBD1 (5 bases). Germline V gene sequence: CDR1 SEHNR, CDR2 FQNEAQ (reference sequence). This CDR3 comprises 13 residues. The germline V and J ends were trimmed by 1 base and 5 bases, with 9 bases remaining between them. The CDR3 is CASSLGAGNEQYF. CDR3 nucleotide sequence: TGTGCCAGCAGCTTAGGGGCAGGGAACGAGCAGTACTTC.

The rearrangement uses TRBV6-4 and TRBJ2-1; D may be TRBD2 (5 bases). The CDR3 consists of 13 residues. Germline V gene data show CDR1 as MRHNA and CDR2 as SNTAGT. Trimming pared 5 bases from V and 7 bases from J, leaving 12 bases between. Here the CDR3 DNA reads TGTGCCAGCAGTACTAGTGGTGATAATGAGCAGTTCTTC. Translated, it gives CASSTSGDNEQFF.

The chain couples TRBV7-6 to TRBJ2-7; maybe TRBD1 (6 bases). Deletions cut 2 bases from V and 2 bases from J, with 13 bases between. CDR1 is SGHVS, CDR2 FNYEAQ, per germline. The CDR3 covers 15 residues. CDR3 nucleotide sequence: TGTGCCAGCAGCTTACTTCAGGGGTCTGCCTACGAGCAGTACTTC. Translating gives CASSLLQGSAYEQYF.

The V gene is TRBV6-5, the J gene TRBJ2-4, with D possibly TRBD1 on 6 matching bases. V lost 0 bases, J lost 3 bases, and 12 bases lay in between. Germline-derived CDR1 and CDR2 are MNHEY and SVGAGI. The CDR3 has 16 amino acids. For the CDR3, the DNA is TGTGCCAGCAGTTACTCGAAGGGGGACGTCAAAAACATTCAGTACTTC. It specifies CASSYSKGDVKNIQYF.

This chain joins TRBV27 and TRBJ1-2; 8 bases line up with TRBD1. J lost 6 bases, V lost 6 bases, and 9 bases had no gene match. Germline V lookup: CDR1 MNHEY, CDR2 SMNVEV (reference sequence). The CDR3 runs 14 residues. The CDR3 coding sequence is TGTGCCAGCAGCCTACTGCCAGGGGGCAATGGCTACACCTTC. This gives the protein CASSLLPGGNGYTF.

This sequence joins TRBV19 and TRBJ1-5, with D possibly TRBD1 on 6 matching bases. This CDR3 is built from 16 residues. CDR1 is LNHDA, CDR2 SQIVND, per germline (reference sequence). V lost 7 bases and J 2 bases, leaving 18 bases between the germline ends. DNA of the CDR3: TGTGCCAGTACCCTGGGGGGGGCCAGGGGCAATCAGCCCCAGCATTTT. This codes for CASTLGGARGNQPQHF.

This clone ranks as medium-sized. This chain links TRBV19 with TRBJ2-5, with 10 bases matching TRBD2. V shed 7 bases and J 5 bases; nucleotides not matched to a gene: 10. CDR3 size: 15 residues. CDR1 and CDR2 (germline): LNHDA, SQIVND (reference sequence). The CDR3 nucleotides are TGTGCCAGTACTCCTAGCGGGGGAGCCTTGGAGACCCAGTACTTC. It yields the protein CASTPSGGALETQYF.

The genes are TRBV18 and TRBJ2-3; 10 bases are a match to TRBD2. CDR1 and CDR2 from the germline V gene are KGHSH and LQKENI. Trimming at V came to 2 bases and at J to 2 bases, leaving 10 bases not matched to a gene. This CDR3 region has 18 residues. The chain's CDR3 is CASSPGNSGGVSTDTQYF. The CDR3 DNA reads TGTGCCAGCTCACCAGGGAACAGCGGGGGGGTCTCCACAGATACGCAGTATTTT.

This clone was recorded only once. The chain recombines TRBV3-1 (or the pseudogene TRBV3-2) with TRBJ1-2; TRBD1 matches at 12 bases. The ends lost 1 base at V and 3 bases at J; junction bases unmatched: 9. The germline CDR1 and CDR2 sequences are LGHDT and YNNKEL (reference sequence). This CDR3 region has 18 residues. The CDR3 nucleotides are TGTGCCAGCAGCCAAGGAGGTTTCGGGACAGGGGGCGACTATGGCTACACCTTC. Its protein is CASSQGGFGTGGDYGYTF.

This CDR3 reads CASSSSGVETQYF. In DNA, the CDR3 is TGTGCCAGCAGCTCGAGCGGGGTAGAGACCCAGTACTTC. The J gene is TRBJ2-5, the V gene TRBV11-1, with 7 bases aligning to TRBD2. CDR3 length: 13 amino acids. Germline V gives CDR1 SGHAT, CDR2 FQDESV (reference sequence). Trimming took 4 bases from V and 4 from J; bases not matched to a gene: 3.

This clone turned up a few times. The J gene is TRBJ1-3, the V gene TRBV7-9, with 7 bases that match TRBD1. This CDR3 has 15 amino acids. Unmatched junction bases numbered 6, after V lost 5 bases and J lost 2 bases. Germline CDR1 and CDR2: SEHNR and FQNEAQ (reference sequence). The CDR3: CASSPSTGAGNTIYF. The CDR3 DNA reads as TGTGCCAGCAGCCCTAGTACAGGGGCTGGAAACACCATATATTTT. The full variable domain, completed using reference TRBV7-9 and TRBJ1-3, is DTGVSQNPRHKITKRGQNVTFRCDPISEHNRLYWYRQTLGQGPEFLTYFQNEAQLEKSRLLSDRFSAERPKGSFSTLEIQRTEQGDSAMYLCASSPSTGAGNTIYFGEGSWLTVV.

V and J are TRBV19 and TRBJ1-1; 10 bases are a match to TRBD1. V was pared by 6 bases and J by 5 bases, with 9 bases of the junction left unmatched. CDR1 LNHDA and CDR2 SQIVND come from the germline V gene (reference sequence). The CDR3 length is 15 residues. In nucleotides, the CDR3 is TGTGCCAGTAGCCCTTACGGGACAGGGGCAACTGAAGCTTTCTTT. Translating gives CASSPYGTGATEAFF.

The chain couples TRBV2 to TRBJ1-5; possible D gene TRBD1, 5 bases. Trimming removed 7 bases from V and 0 bases from J, with 13 bases in between. CDR1 and CDR2 (germline): SNHLY, FYNNEI. The CDR3 has 15 residues. The CDR3 DNA reads TGTGCCAGCACCGGAGGGGCAGCTAGCAATCAGCCCCAGCATTTT. Translation gives CASTGGAASNQPQHF.

The chain combines TRBV11-1 with TRBJ1-1; D gene unclear. Germline V CDR1 and CDR2: SGHAT, FQDESV (reference sequence). Trimming took 1 base from V and 5 from J, leaving 8 bases between them. This CDR3 is 13 amino acids long. The CDR3, as DNA: TGTGCCAGCAGCTTAGGTAGAGGGACTGAAGCTTTCTTT. This encodes CASSLGRGTEAFF.

The chain carries TRBV2 and TRBJ1-6; a possible D gene is TRBD1 (5 bases). This CDR3 has 16 residues. Germline values: CDR1 SNHLY, CDR2 FYNNEI. Trimming removed 2 bases at V and 6 bases at J, with 14 bases between. The chain's CDR3 is CASSETLVRGNSPLHF. The CDR3 DNA reads TGTGCCAGCAGTGAAACCTTGGTTAGGGGTAATTCACCCCTCCACTTT.

On this clone: The sample carries other DNA sequences with the same CDR3. CDR3 coding DNA: TGTGCCAGCAGCCAAGACAGGAACACTGAAGCTTTCTTT. Amino acid sequence: CASSQDRNTEAFF. This sequence joins TRBV14 and TRBJ1-1; unclear D gene. V lost 0 bases and J 1 base, leaving 3 bases between the germline ends. There are 13 residues in the CDR3. From germline, CDR1 is SGHDN and CDR2 FVKESK.

This clone occurred a few times. CDR3 nucleotides: TGCAGCGTAGTTGGGCAGGGTGGCCAGCCCCAGCATTTT. Amino acid sequence: CSVVGQGGQPQHF. The chain links TRBV29-1 to TRBJ1-5; D possibly corresponds to TRBD1 (5 bases). V was trimmed by 6 bases and J by 7 bases, leaving 16 bases between them. CDR1 is SQVTM and CDR2 is ANQGSEA in the germline V gene. The CDR3 is 13 amino acids. The full variable domain, in which reference TRBV29-1 and TRBJ1-5 provide the parts outside the CDR3, is SAVISQKPSRDICQRGTSLTIQCQVDSQVTMMFWYRQQPGQSLTLIATANQGSEATYESGFVIDKFPISRPNLTFSTLTVSNMSPEDSSIYLCSVVGQGGQPQHFGDGTRLSIL.

The rearrangement joins TRBV5-1 to TRBJ2-3; 7 bases line up with TRBD2. The germline V gene encodes CDR1 SGHRS and CDR2 YFSETQ. V lost 4 bases to trimming and J lost 2 bases; unmatched junction nucleotides: 4. This CDR3 has 14 amino acids. The CDR3 region has the DNA TGCGCCAGCAGCCCTAGCGGAAACACAGATACGCAGTATTTT. The encoded protein is CASSPSGNTDTQYF.